The 32 T cell receptor beta chains below all came from one sample that was sequenced in a study of blood T cells in healthy people across ages. It was with a sample-barcoded 5' primer and a J-beta primer mix that a second PCR of about 7 to 12 cycles was run. Via MiXCR, TCRdb re-called the 5' RACE reads, giving one row per CDR3 protein. This sample carries some 1.5 million distinct CDR3 sequences, about 30% of them seen once, and the ten largest clones take about 7.7%. Sequenced: blood. The receptors shown here come from a woman younger than 45 in good health.

The rearrangement joins TRBV6-5 to TRBJ2-3; D unresolved. The ends were cut back, 2 bases at V and 4 bases at J, with 4 bases in the middle. Germline loops: CDR1 MNHEY, CDR2 SVGAGI. The CDR3 is made up of 12 amino acids. CDR3 sequence (DNA): TGTGCCAGCAGTTACGATTCAGATACGCAGTATTTT. Protein: CASSYDSDTQYF.

Regarding this clonotype: One end of the junction does not line up with germline, which may come from a read error. This chain uses TRBV29-1 with TRBJ2-7; either TRBD1 or TRBD2 may fit D (6 bases each). Per germline, CDR1 SQVTM and CDR2 ANQGSEA. This CDR3 is 12 amino acids long. CDR3 sequence (DNA): TGCAGCATTGAAGGGGGGAACTACGAGCAGTACTTC. It translates to CSIEGGNYEQYF.

The V gene is TRBV7-2, the J gene TRBJ2-3; no firm D call. The CDR3 spans 15 residues. Between the trimmed V and J ends, which lost 2 bases and 0 bases, there was a span of 9 bases. Germline CDR1 SGHTA, CDR2 FQGNSA. CDR3 bases: TGTGCCAGCAGCTTAAGAGTTCCGAGCACAGATACGCAGTATTTT. It translates to CASSLRVPSTDTQYF.

The chain couples TRBV20-1 to TRBJ2-1; D may correspond to TRBD1 or TRBD2 (5 bases each). Between the trimmed V and J ends, which lost 0 bases and 7 bases, there was a span of 13 bases. The CDR3 has 14 amino acids. Germline V gene sequence: CDR1 DFQATT, CDR2 SNEGSKA (reference sequence). The CDR3 loop is CSARDRDPRNEQFF. The CDR3 coding sequence is TGCAGTGCTAGAGATAGGGACCCTCGGAATGAGCAGTTCTTC.

This clonotype was seen more than once but under ten times. The CDR3 reads CSAHPHRSTDTQYF. Here the CDR3 DNA reads TGCAGTGCCCATCCCCATCGTAGCACAGATACGCAGTATTTT. The chain is built from TRBV20-1 and TRBJ2-3; D call uncertain. Germline CDR1 and CDR2: DFQATT and SNEGSKA (reference sequence). V lost 6 bases and J lost 0, with 13 bases in between. The CDR3 runs 14 residues.

This chain joins TRBV6-6 and TRBJ2-3, with a possible D match to TRBD2 (7 bases). The CDR3 contains 16 residues. The germline V gene encodes CDR1 MNHNY and CDR2 SVGAGI (reference sequence). Trimming cost V 0 bases and J 6 bases, with 16 bases left between them. The CDR3 sequence: CASSYSSSGGPDTQYF. CDR3 in DNA: TGTGCCAGCAGTTACTCGTCGTCCGGGGGGCCCGATACGCAGTATTTT.

This chain uses TRBV5-1 with TRBJ2-7, with 9 positions matching TRBD2. The CDR3 is 16 amino acids. The germline V gene encodes CDR1 SGHRS and CDR2 YFSETQ. V trimming: 0 bases; J trimming: 10 bases; junction bases outside the gene matches: 14. The CDR3 sequence: CASSLAVTSGLGAQYF. The CDR3 nucleotides read TGCGCCAGCAGCTTGGCCGTGACTAGCGGACTAGGGGCCCAGTACTTC.

The rearrangement uses TRBV11-2 and TRBJ2-1; 9 bases line up with TRBD2. Germline CDR1 is SGHAT and CDR2 is FQNNGV. CDR3 length: 15 amino acids. The trim removed 2 bases at V and 6 bases at J, leaving 5 bases unmatched. The CDR3: CASSLLAGIGNEQFF. CDR3 sequence (DNA): TGTGCCAGCAGCTTACTAGCGGGAATCGGCAATGAGCAGTTCTTC.

This chain uses TRBV20-1 with TRBJ2-7; the D call may be TRBD1 or TRBD2 (5 bases each). The CDR3 sequence is 14 residues long. V was shortened by 5 bases and J by 3 bases, with 17 bases between the two germline ends. CDR1 is DFQATT and CDR2 is SNEGSKA in the germline V gene (reference sequence). The CDR3 protein is CSAQNQGRNYEQYF. The CDR3 nucleotides read TGCAGTGCTCAAAACCAGGGACGGAACTACGAGCAGTACTTC.

The table lists this clonotype with a few counts. The rearrangement links TRBV12-5 to TRBJ1-5, with TRBD1 matching over 10 bases. V shed 1 base, J shed 6 bases, and the junction held 6 bases outside the gene matches. The CDR3 totals 16 residues. Germline-derived CDR1 and CDR2 are LGHNT and FRNRAP. This CDR3 reads CASGLAGTGVRQPQHF. The CDR3 DNA follows: TGTGCTAGTGGTTTGGCCGGGACAGGGGTTCGTCAGCCCCAGCATTTT.

This clonotype appeared a few times. A clone one base away is much larger, so this may be a read error. The V gene is TRBV20-1, the J gene TRBJ2-3, with 9 bases aligning to TRBD2. The CDR3 sequence is 15 residues long. CDR1 and CDR2 (germline): DFQATT, SNEGSKA (reference sequence). The CDR3 bases are TGCAGTGCTAGAGATCGCGGGACTAGCAAAGATGCGCAGTATTTT. Translating it yields CSARDRGTSKDAQYF.

The V call is TRBV11-2, the J call TRBJ2-5; 7 bases map to TRBD2. The CDR3 covers 16 residues. Losses at the gene ends were 1 base for V and 5 bases for J; bases not matched to a gene: 10. Germline V lookup: CDR1 SGHAT, CDR2 FQNNGV. CDR3 nucleotides: TGTGCCAGCAGCTTAGCCGGGCGGGGGAAGGTGGAGACCCAGTACTTC. This codes for CASSLAGRGKVETQYF. The full variable domain, with the rest looked up from reference TRBV11-2 and TRBJ2-5, is EAGVAQSPRYKIIEKRQSVAFWCNPISGHATLYWYQQILGQGPKLLIQFQNNGVVDDSQLPKDRFSAERLKGVDSTLKIQPAKLEDSAVYLCASSLAGRGKVETQYFGPGTRLLVL.

The chain is built from TRBV11-2 and TRBJ2-3; TRBD2 matches at 10 bases. The CDR3 consists of 18 residues. V shed 5 bases and J 1 base; nucleotides not matched to a gene: 12. Germline CDR1 is SGHAT and CDR2 is FQNNGV. Here the CDR3 reads CASSPWASGGGGTDTQYF. The CDR3 DNA sequence: TGTGCCAGCAGCCCCTGGGCTAGCGGGGGAGGCGGCACAGATACGCAGTATTTT.

This clonotype was counted a few times. The V call is TRBV12-3 or TRBV12-4, the J call TRBJ1-6; the D gene is possibly TRBD1 (5 bases). This CDR3 spans 15 amino acids. V shed 1 base and J shed 6 bases, with 10 bases lying between them. The CDR3, as DNA: TGTGCCAGCAGTTTAGACCGCAGGGTTAATTCACCCCTCCACTTT. Its translation is CASSLDRRVNSPLHF.

Ten or more counts support this clonotype. V and J are TRBV29-1 and TRBJ2-1, with 9 bases aligning to TRBD1. The CDR3 totals 14 residues. Losses at the gene ends were 8 bases for V and 5 bases for J; bases not matched to a gene: 10. From germline, CDR1 is SQVTM and CDR2 ANQGSEA. This chain's CDR3 is CSLATGQGNNEQFF. The CDR3 DNA follows: TGCAGCCTCGCAACCGGACAGGGGAACAATGAGCAGTTCTTC.

This clonotype was seen a few times. The genes are TRBV27 and TRBJ2-3; D is ambiguous. Looked up from germline, CDR1 is MNHEY and CDR2 is SMNVEV (reference sequence). V was clipped by 2 bases and J by 0 bases, with 9 bases between them. There are 15 residues in the CDR3. CDR3 sequence reads: CASSLALFSTDTQYF. The CDR3 DNA sequence: TGTGCCAGCAGTTTAGCGCTCTTTAGCACAGATACGCAGTATTTT.

V and J are TRBV21-1 and TRBJ1-5. TRBV21-1 is a recognized pseudogene. The CDR3 length is 19 residues. CDR3 bases: TGTGCCAGCAGCAAAGGGAGAGACCGGCCAGTCTTTAGCAATCAGCCCCAGCATTTT. Amino acids: CASSKGRDRPVFSNQPQHF.

In this sample, this clonotype turned up a few times. The rearrangement links TRBV20-1 to TRBJ2-7; 7 nucleotides match TRBD2. V was clipped by 0 bases and J by 3 bases; unmatched bases: 8. The CDR3 is made up of 15 amino acids. Germline lookup yields CDR1 DFQATT and CDR2 SNEGSKA (reference sequence). The CDR3 nucleotides are TGCAGTGCTAGAGATTCCCCGGGGGAGGGCTACGAGCAGTACTTC. This translates into CSARDSPGEGYEQYF.

Of note for this clonotype: Possible read error: a much larger clone is one base away. The chain is built from TRBV6-6 and TRBJ2-7; possibly TRBD1 for D (6 bases). The CDR3 sequence is 17 residues long. From germline, CDR1 is MNHNY and CDR2 SVGAGI (reference sequence). V was trimmed by 5 bases and J by 10 bases, leaving 30 bases between them. CDR3 nucleotides: TGTGCCAGCAGTCTCCGTCTCTCAGGGGCTCCACAAGAGGCCCAGTACTTC. It translates to CASSLRLSGAPQEAQYF.

On this clonotype itself: A much larger clone is a single base away; this may be a read error. Because the CDR3 is missing its conserved closing phenylalanine or tryptophan, this is likely a read error. The rearrangement uses TRBV7-9 and TRBJ2-4, with D hard to call. The J call may be incorrect, as the DNA end agrees better with TRBJ2-7. This CDR3 comprises 14 residues. Germline loops: CDR1 SEHNR, CDR2 FQNEAQ (reference sequence). The CDR3 DNA sequence: TGTGCCAGCAGCTTAACAACAGTCGCCTACGAGCAGTACTAC. This encodes CASSLTTVAYEQYY.

The chain has TRBV7-6 and TRBJ1-5; D is undetermined. The V gene's germline CDR1 is SGHVS and CDR2 FNYEAQ. Trimming pared 8 bases from V and 6 bases from J, leaving 11 bases between. The CDR3 is made up of 12 amino acids. As DNA, the CDR3 is TGTGCCAGCGGGATCGTTGGTCAGCCCCAGCATTTT. This codes for CASGIVGQPQHF.

The gene calls are TRBV9 and TRBJ2-7; a possible D gene is TRBD2 (6 bases). V was cut by 0 bases and J by 0 bases, with 13 bases left in between. CDR1 is SGDLS, CDR2 YYNGEE, per germline. The CDR3 runs 16 residues. CDR3 region: CASSVAREASSYEQYF. The CDR3, as DNA: TGTGCCAGCAGCGTAGCTAGGGAGGCGAGCTCCTACGAGCAGTACTTC.

V and J are TRBV5-6 and TRBJ2-3, with D possibly being TRBD1 (5 bases). CDR1 SGHDT and CDR2 YYEEEE come from the germline V gene. CDR3 size: 16 residues. V was clipped by 0 bases and J by 4 bases, with 15 bases between them. The CDR3 loop is CASSLAGNNPADTQYF. In nucleotides, the CDR3 is TGTGCCAGCAGCTTGGCAGGGAACAATCCGGCAGATACGCAGTATTTT.

This clonotype was seen ten or more times. This rearrangement joins TRBV6-5 to TRBJ1-2; 7 nucleotides agree with TRBD1. Germline V gene lookup returns CDR1 MNHEY and CDR2 SVGAGI. Trimming took 2 bases from V and 8 from J; bases not matched to a gene: 5. The CDR3 contains 13 residues. The CDR3 loop is CASSYGQAGGYTF. The CDR3 DNA follows: TGTGCCAGCAGTTACGGACAGGCCGGAGGCTACACCTTC.

In its sample, this clonotype was seen once. This rearrangement joins TRBV20-1 to TRBJ1-2; D not certain. Deletions cut 5 bases from V and 8 bases from J, with 21 bases between. There are 14 residues in the CDR3. In germline, CDR1 is DFQATT, CDR2 SNEGSKA (reference sequence). The CDR3 region has the DNA TGCAGTGCTCCTCCCAGCGCGGGAAGGCCCGGCTACACCTTC. Translating it yields CSAPPSAGRPGYTF.

In regard to this clonotype: A junction boundary mismatches the germline segment, possibly from a read error. The rearrangement links TRBV5-4 to TRBJ2-1; D unclear. Germline CDR1 SGHNT, CDR2 YYREEE (reference sequence). The CDR3 loop spans 16 amino acids. CDR3: CASSLGDPSSYNGQFF. DNA for the CDR3: TGTGCCAGCAGCTTGGGTGACCCGAGCTCCTACAATGGGCAGTTCTTC.

The V call is TRBV7-9, the J call TRBJ1-1; D possibly corresponds to TRBD1 (6 bases). The CDR3 sequence is 13 residues long. Per germline, CDR1 SEHNR and CDR2 FQNEAQ (reference sequence). Trimming cost V 6 bases and J 6 bases, with 14 bases left between them. CDR3 bases: TGTGCCAGCAGAAAAAGACAGGTTGCTGAAGCTTTCTTT. Protein sequence: CASRKRQVAEAFF.

In this sample, this clonotype turned up once. One end of the junction is discordant with germline, which a read error may explain. This chain uses TRBV11-2 with TRBJ1-5; D unresolved. This CDR3 comprises 15 residues. Germline CDR1 and CDR2: SGHAT and FQNNGV. The CDR3 region has the DNA TGTGCCGGCAGCCCGGCCGCTTATAGCAATCAGCCCCAGCATTTT. This codes for CAGSPAAYSNQPQHF.

This chain connects TRBV10-3 to TRBJ2-1; 9 bases agree with TRBD2. The trim removed 4 bases at V and 4 bases at J, leaving 14 bases unmatched. Looked up from germline, CDR1 is ENHRY and CDR2 is SYGVKD. This CDR3 spans 18 amino acids. The CDR3 spells CAISGGGSGSISYNEQFF. The CDR3 nucleotides read TGTGCCATCAGTGGGGGGGGTAGCGGGAGCATTTCATACAATGAGCAGTTCTTC.

Ten or more counts support this clonotype. The chain links TRBV5-4 to TRBJ2-5; TRBD1 matches at 8 bases. From germline, CDR1 is SGHNT and CDR2 YYREEE (reference sequence). The V and J ends lost 0 bases and 4 bases, in that order; junction bases with no gene match: 5. The CDR3 spans 15 residues. CDR3 sequence: CASSLDRGEGETQYF. CDR3 nucleotide sequence: TGTGCCAGCAGCTTGGACAGGGGGGAAGGAGAGACCCAGTACTTC. The whole variable domain, remainder taken from reference TRBV5-4 and TRBJ2-5, is ETGVTQSPTHLIKTRGQQVTLRCSSQSGHNTVSWYQQALGQGPQFIFQYYREEENGRGNFPPRFSGLQFPNYSSELNVNALELDDSALYLCASSLDRGEGETQYFGPGTRLLVL.

This sequence joins TRBV10-2 and TRBJ1-2; the D gene is possibly TRBD1 (5 bases). This CDR3 is built from 12 residues. V was clipped by 5 bases and J by 7 bases, with 11 bases between them. Germline V CDR1 and CDR2: WSHSY, SAAADI. DNA for the CDR3: TGCGCCAGCAGTCAGGACACCTGTGGCTACACCTTC. This translates into CASSQDTCGYTF.

This clonotype has just a few counts. The V call is TRBV12-3 or TRBV12-4, the J call TRBJ2-7; D is unclear. Trimming removed 9 bases at V and 6 bases at J, with 12 bases between. This CDR3 is built from 11 residues. The CDR3 loop reads CASSVTAEQYF. The CDR3 bases are TGTGCCAGTTCTGTGACGGCCGAGCAGTACTTC.